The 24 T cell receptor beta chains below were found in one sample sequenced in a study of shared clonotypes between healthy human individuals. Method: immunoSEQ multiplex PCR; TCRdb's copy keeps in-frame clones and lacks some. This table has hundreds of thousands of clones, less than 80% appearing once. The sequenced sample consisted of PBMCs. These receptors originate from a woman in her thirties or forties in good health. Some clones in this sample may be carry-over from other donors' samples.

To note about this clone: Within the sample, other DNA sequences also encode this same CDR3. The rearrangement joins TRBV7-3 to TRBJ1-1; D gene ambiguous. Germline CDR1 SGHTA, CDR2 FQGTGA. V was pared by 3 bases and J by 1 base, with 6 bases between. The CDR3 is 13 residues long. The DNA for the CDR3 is TGTGCCAGCAGCTTGCGCAGGAACACTGAAGCTTTCTTT. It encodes CASSLRRNTEAFF. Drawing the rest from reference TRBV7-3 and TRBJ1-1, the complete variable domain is GAGVSQTPSNKVTEKGKYVELRCDPISGHTALYWYRQSLGQGPEFLIYFQGTGAADDSGLPNDRFFAVRPEGSVSTLKIQRTERGDSAVYLCASSLRRNTEAFFGQGTRLTVV.

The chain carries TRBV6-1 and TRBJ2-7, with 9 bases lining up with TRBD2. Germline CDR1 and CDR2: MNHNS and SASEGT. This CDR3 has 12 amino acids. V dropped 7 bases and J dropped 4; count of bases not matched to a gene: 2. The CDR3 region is CASTLAGYEQYF. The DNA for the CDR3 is TGTGCCAGCACCCTAGCGGGATACGAGCAGTACTTC.

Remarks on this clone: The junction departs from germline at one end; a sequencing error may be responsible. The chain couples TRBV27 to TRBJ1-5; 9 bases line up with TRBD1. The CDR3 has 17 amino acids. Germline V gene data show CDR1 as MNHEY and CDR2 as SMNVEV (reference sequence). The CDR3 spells CASSSYSTGGSNQPRHF. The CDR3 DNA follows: TGTGCCAGCAGTTCATACTCGACAGGGGGATCCAATCAGCCCCGGCATTTT.

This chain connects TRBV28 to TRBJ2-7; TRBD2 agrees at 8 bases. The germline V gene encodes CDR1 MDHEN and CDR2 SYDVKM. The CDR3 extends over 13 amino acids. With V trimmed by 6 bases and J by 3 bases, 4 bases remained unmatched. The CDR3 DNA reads TGTGCCAGCAGCACTCTAGCGGGCTACGAGCAGTACTTC. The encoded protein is CASSTLAGYEQYF.

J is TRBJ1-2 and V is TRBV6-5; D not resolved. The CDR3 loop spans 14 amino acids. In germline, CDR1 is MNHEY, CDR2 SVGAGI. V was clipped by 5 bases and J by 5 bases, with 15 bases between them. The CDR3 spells CASSNPRAPYGYTF. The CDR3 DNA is TGTGCCAGCAGTAACCCTCGGGCACCTTATGGCTACACCTTC.

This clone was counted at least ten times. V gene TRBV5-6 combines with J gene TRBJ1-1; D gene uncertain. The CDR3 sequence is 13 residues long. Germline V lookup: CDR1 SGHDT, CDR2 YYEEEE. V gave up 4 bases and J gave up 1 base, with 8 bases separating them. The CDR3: CASSRLENTEAFF. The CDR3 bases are TGTGCCAGCAGCCGCCTGGAGAACACTGAAGCTTTCTTT.

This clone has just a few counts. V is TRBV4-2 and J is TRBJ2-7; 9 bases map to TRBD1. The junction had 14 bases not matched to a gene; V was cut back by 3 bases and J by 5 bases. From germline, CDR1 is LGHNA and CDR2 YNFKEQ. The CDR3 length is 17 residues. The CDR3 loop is CASSQQGTGTYPHEQYF. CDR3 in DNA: TGTGCCAGCAGCCAGCAAGGGACAGGGACTTATCCCCACGAGCAGTACTTC.

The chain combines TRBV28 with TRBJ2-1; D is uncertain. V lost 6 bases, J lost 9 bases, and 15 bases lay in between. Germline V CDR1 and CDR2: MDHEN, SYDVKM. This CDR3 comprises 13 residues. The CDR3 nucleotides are TGTGCCAGCAGGGGAATGCCCCTCACTGAGCAGTTCTTC. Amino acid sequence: CASRGMPLTEQFF.

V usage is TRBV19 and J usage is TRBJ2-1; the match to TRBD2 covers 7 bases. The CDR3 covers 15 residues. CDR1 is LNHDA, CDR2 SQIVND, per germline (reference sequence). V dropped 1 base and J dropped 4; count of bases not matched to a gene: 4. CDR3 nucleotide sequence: TGTGCCAGTAGTATAGCAAGCGGGGAGTACAATGAGCAGTTCTTC. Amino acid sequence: CASSIASGEYNEQFF.

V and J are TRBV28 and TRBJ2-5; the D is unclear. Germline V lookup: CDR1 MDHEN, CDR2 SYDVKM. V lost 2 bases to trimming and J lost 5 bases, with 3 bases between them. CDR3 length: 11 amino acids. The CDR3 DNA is TGTGCCAGCAGTTTAGAGGAGACCCAGTACTTC. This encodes CASSLEETQYF.

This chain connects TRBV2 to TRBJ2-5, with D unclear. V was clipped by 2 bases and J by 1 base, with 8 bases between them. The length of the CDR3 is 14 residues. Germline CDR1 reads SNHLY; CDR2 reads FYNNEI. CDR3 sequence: CASSERAAQETQYF. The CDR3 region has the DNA TGTGCCAGCAGTGAAAGGGCAGCCCAAGAGACCCAGTACTTC.

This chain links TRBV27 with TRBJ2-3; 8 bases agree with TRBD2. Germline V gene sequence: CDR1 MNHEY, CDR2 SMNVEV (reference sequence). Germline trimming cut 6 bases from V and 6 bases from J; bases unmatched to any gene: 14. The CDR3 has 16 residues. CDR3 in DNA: TGTGCCAGCAGCCGCGGAACTAGCGGCCGTAGGGATACGCAGTATTTT. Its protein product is CASSRGTSGRRDTQYF.

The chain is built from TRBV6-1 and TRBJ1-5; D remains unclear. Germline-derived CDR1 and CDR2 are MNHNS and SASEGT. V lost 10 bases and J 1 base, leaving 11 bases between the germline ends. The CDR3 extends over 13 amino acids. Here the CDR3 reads CAIRKQSNQPQHF. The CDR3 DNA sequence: TGTGCCATCCGCAAGCAGAGCAATCAGCCCCAGCATTTT.

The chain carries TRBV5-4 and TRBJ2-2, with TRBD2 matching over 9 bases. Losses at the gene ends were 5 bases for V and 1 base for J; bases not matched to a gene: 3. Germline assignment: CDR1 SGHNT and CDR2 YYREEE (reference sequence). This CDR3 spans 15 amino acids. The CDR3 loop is CASRQTSGNTGELFF. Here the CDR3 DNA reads TGTGCCAGCAGACAGACTAGCGGGAACACCGGGGAGCTGTTTTTT.

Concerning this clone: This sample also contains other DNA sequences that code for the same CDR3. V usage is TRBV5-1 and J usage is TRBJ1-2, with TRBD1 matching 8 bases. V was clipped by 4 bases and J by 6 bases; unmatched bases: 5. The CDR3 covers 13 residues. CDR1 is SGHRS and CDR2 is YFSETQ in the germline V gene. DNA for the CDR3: TGCGCCAGCAGCCTCGGACAGGGACATGGCTACACCTTC. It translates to CASSLGQGHGYTF.

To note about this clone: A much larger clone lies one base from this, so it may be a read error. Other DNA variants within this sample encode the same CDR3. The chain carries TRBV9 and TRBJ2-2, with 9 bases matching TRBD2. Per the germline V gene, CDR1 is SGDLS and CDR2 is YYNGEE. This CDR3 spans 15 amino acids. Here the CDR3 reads CASSVGTSDTGELFF. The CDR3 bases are TGTGCCAGCAGCGTAGGGACTAGCGACACTGGGGAGCTGTTTTTT.

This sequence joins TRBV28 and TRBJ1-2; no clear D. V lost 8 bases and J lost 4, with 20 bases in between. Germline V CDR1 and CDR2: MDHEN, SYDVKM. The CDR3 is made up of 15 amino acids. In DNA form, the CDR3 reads TGTGCCAGCGGAACCGAGGCGCTCACCGCCTATGGCTACACCTTC. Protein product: CASGTEALTAYGYTF.

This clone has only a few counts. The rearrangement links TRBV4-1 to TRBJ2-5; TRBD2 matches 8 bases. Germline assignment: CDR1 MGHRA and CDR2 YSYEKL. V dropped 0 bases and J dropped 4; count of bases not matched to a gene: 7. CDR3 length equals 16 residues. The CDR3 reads CASSQEWLAGAETQYF. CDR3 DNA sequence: TGCGCCAGCAGCCAAGAGTGGCTAGCGGGCGCAGAGACCCAGTACTTC.

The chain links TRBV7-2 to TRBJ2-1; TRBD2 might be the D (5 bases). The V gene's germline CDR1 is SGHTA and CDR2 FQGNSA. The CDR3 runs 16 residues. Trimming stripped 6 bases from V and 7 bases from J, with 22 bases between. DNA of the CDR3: TGTGCCAGCAGTAGCACCCGGACTCACGGGAAAAATGAGCAGTTCTTC. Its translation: CASSSTRTHGKNEQFF.

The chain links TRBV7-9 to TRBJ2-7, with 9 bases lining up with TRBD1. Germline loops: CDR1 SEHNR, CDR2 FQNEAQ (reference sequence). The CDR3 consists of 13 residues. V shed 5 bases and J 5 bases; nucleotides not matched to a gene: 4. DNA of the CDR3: TGTGCCAGCAGCCTAGACAGGGGGGACGAGCAGTACTTC. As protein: CASSLDRGDEQYF.

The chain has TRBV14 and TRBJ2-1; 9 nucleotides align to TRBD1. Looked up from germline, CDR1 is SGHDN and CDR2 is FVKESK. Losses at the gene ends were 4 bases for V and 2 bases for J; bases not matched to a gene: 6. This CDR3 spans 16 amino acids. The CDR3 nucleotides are TGTGCCAGCAGCCGGAGGGACAGGGAGCCCTACAATGAGCAGTTCTTC. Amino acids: CASSRRDREPYNEQFF.

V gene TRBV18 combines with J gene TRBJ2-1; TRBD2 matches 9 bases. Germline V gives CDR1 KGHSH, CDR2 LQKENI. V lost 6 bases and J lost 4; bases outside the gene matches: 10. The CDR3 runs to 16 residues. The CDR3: CASSRDGLAHYNEQFF. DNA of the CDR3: TGTGCCAGCTCGCGGGACGGACTAGCGCATTACAATGAGCAGTTCTTC.

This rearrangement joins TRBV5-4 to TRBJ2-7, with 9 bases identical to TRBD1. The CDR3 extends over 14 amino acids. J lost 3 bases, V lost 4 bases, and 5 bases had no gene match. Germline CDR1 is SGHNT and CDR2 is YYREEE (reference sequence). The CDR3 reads CASSQGQGSYEQYF. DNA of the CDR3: TGTGCCAGCAGCCAGGGACAGGGAAGCTACGAGCAGTACTTC.

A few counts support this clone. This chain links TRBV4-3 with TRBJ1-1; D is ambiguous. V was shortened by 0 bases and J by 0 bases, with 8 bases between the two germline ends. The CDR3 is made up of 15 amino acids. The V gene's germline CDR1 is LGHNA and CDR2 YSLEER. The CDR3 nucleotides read TGCGCCAGCAGCCAAGACTCAGTGGTGAACACTGAAGCTTTCTTT. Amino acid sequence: CASSQDSVVNTEAFF.